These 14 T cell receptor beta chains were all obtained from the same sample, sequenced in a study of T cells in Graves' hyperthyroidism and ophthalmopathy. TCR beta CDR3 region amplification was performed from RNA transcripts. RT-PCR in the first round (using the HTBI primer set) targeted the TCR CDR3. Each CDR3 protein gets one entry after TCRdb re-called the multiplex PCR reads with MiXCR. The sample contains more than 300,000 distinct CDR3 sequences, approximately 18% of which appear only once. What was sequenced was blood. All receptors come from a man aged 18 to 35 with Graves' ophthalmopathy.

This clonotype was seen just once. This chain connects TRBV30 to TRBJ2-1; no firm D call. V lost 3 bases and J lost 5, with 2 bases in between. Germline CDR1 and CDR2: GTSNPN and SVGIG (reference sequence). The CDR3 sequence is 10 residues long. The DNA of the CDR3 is TGTGCCTGGAGCAACAATGAGCAGTTCTTC. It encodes CAWSNNEQFF.

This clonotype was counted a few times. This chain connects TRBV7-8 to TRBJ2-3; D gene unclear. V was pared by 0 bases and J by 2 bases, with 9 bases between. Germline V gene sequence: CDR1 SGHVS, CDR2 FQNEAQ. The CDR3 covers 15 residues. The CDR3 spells CASSLARTYTDTQYF. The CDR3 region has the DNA TGTGCCAGCAGCTTAGCGAGGACCTACACAGATACGCAGTATTTT. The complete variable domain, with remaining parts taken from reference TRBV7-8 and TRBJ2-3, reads GAGVSQSPRYKVAKRGQDVALRCDPISGHVSLFWYQQALGQGPEFLTYFQNEAQLDKSGLPSDRFFAERPEGSVSTLKIQRTQQEDSAVYLCASSLARTYTDTQYFGPGTRLTVL.

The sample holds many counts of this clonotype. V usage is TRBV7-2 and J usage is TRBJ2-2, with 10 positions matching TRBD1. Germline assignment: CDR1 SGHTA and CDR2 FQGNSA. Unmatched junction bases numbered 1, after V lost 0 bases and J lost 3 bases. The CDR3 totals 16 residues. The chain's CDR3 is CASSLATGGHTGELFF. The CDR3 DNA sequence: TGTGCCAGCAGCTTAGCGACAGGGGGCCACACCGGGGAGCTGTTTTTT.

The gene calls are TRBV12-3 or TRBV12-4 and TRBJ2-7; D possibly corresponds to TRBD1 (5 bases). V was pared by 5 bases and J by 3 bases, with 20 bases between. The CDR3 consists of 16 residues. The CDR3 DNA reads TGTGCCAGCAGTGGGCAGGGTATTGGGTTCTTCTACGAGCAGTACTTC. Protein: CASSGQGIGFFYEQYF.

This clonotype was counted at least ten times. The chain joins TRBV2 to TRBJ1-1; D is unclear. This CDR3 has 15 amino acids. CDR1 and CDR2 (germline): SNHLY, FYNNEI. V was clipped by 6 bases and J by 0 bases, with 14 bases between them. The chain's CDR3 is CASSPGFSLNTEAFF. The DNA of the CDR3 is TGTGCCAGCAGCCCCGGATTTTCCTTGAACACTGAAGCTTTCTTT.

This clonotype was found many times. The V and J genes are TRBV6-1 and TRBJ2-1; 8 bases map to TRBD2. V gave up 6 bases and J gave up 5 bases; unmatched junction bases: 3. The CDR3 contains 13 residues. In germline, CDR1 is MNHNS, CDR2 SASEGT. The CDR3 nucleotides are TGTGCCAGCAGCCCACTAGCGGACAATGAGCAGTTCTTC. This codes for CASSPLADNEQFF.

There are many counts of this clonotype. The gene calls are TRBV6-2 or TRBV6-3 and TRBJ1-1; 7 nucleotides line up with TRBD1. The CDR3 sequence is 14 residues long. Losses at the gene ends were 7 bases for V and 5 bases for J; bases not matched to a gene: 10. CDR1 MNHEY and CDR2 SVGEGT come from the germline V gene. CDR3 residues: CASTPEGGTTEAFF. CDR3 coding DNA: TGTGCCAGCACCCCCGAAGGGGGCACGACTGAAGCTTTCTTT.

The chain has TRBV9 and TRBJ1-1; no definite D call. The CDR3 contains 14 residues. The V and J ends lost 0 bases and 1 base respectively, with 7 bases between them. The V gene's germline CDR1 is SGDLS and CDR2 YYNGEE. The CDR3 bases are TGTGCCAGCAGCGTAGCTACAGCGAACACTGAAGCTTTCTTT. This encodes CASSVATANTEAFF.

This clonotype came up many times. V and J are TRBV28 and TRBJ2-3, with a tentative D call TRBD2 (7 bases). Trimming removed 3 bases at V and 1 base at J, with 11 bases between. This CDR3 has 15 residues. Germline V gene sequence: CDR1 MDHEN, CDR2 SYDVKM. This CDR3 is CASSFLGGRTDTQYF. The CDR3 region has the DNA TGTGCCAGCAGTTTTCTGGGGGGGCGCACAGATACGCAGTATTTT.

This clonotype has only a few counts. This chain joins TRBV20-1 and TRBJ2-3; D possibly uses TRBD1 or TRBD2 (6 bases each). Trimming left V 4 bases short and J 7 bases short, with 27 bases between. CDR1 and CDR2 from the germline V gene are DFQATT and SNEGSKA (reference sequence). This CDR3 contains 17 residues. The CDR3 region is CSANSSGGRQSTYTQYF. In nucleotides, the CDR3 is TGCAGTGCTAACTCAAGTGGGGGGCGTCAGTCGACTTATACGCAGTATTTT.

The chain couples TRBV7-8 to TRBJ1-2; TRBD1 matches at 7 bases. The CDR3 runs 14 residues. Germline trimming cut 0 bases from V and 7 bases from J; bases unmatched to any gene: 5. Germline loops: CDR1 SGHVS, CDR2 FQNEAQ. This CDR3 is CASSLAVTGSGYTF. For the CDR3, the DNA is TGTGCCAGCAGCTTAGCGGTGACAGGGAGTGGCTACACCTTC.

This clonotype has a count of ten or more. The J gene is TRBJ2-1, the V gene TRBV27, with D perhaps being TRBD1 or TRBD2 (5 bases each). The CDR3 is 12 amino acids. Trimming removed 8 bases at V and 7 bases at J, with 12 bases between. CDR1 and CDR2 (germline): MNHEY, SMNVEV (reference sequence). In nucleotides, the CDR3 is TGTGCCAGCGGAGACAGAGGGAATGAGCAGTTCTTC. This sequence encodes CASGDRGNEQFF.

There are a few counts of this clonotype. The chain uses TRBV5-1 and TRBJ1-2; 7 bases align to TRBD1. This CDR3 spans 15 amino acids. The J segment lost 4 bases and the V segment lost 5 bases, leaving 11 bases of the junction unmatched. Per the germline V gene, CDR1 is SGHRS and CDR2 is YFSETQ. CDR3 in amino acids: CASRRDRTNIYGYTF. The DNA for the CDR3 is TGCGCCAGCAGACGGGACAGAACAAACATCTATGGCTACACCTTC.

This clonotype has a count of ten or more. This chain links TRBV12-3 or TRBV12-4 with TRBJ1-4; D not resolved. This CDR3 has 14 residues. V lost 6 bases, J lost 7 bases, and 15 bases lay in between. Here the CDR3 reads CASSPGQLSEKLFF. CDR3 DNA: TGTGCCAGCAGCCCGGGTCAATTAAGTGAAAAACTGTTTTTT.